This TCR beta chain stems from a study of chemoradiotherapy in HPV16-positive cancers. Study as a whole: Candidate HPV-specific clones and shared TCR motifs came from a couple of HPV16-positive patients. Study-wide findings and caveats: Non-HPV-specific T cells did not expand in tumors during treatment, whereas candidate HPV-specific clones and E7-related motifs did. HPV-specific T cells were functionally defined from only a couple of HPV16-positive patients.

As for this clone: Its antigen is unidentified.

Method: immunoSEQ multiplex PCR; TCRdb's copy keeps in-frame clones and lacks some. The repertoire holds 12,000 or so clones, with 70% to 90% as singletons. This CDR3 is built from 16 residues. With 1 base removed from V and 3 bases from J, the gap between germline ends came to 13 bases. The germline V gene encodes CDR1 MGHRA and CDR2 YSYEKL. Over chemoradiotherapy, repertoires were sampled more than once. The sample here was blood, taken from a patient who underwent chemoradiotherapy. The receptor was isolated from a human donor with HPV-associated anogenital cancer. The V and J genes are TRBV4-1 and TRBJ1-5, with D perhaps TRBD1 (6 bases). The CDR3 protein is CASSQVLGGDNQPQHF. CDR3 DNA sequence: TGCGCCAGCAGCCAAGTTTTGGGGGGCGACAATCAGCCCCAGCATTTT.